Below, 9 T cell receptor beta chains from the same sample are listed, as sequenced in a study of identical twins. TCRdb re-analysed the 5' RACE reads in MiXCR, keeping a single row per CDR3 protein. The sample lists some 270,000 distinct CDR3 sequences; about 8.3% were seen once. Separately, the same data were catalogued under a study of yellow fever vaccine responses in identical twins.

Sequencing used CD8+ T cells sorted from blood. The receptors stem from a woman younger than 35 in good health.

In this sample, this clonotype turned up a few times. The rearrangement joins TRBV4-3 to TRBJ2-1; D is undetermined. Trimming stripped 1 base from V and 5 bases from J, with 6 bases between. This CDR3 is 13 amino acids long. Per germline, CDR1 LGHNA and CDR2 YSLEER. This CDR3 is CASSQGTDNEQFF. CDR3 in DNA: TGCGCCAGCAGCCAAGGGACGGACAATGAGCAGTTCTTC.

This clonotype was observed many times. CDR3 DNA sequence: TGCAGTGCTAGAGATCAGTTCGGTGGGGACCCAGATACGCAGTATTTT. It encodes CSARDQFGGDPDTQYF. J is TRBJ2-3 and V is TRBV20-1; D may correspond to TRBD1 or TRBD2 (5 bases each). The germline V gene has CDR1 DFQATT and CDR2 SNEGSKA (reference sequence). Trimming removed 0 bases from V and 4 bases from J, with 17 bases in between. The CDR3 sequence is 16 residues long.

This clonotype was detected ten times or more. The chain uses TRBV11-2 and TRBJ2-7, with D possibly TRBD2 on 6 matching bases. V lost 0 bases and J 3 bases, leaving 15 bases between the germline ends. Germline CDR1 reads SGHAT; CDR2 reads FQNNGV. The CDR3 totals 16 residues. The CDR3 DNA reads TGTGCCAGCAGCTTAGATAGGAGGGAGGCGCTCTACGAGCAGTACTTC. Its protein is CASSLDRREALYEQYF.

This clonotype has more than one count but fewer than ten. This sequence joins TRBV5-1 and TRBJ2-1, with D possibly matching TRBD2 (6 bases). The V end was cut by 0 bases, the J end by 5 bases, with 12 bases between. The CDR3 spans 15 residues. Germline V gene data show CDR1 as SGHRS and CDR2 as YFSETQ. This CDR3 reads CASSLGWGDHNEQFF. CDR3 nucleotide sequence: TGCGCCAGCAGCTTGGGTTGGGGGGACCACAATGAGCAGTTCTTC.

In this sample, this clonotype turned up many times. This chain links TRBV4-1 with TRBJ2-7; tentatively, D is TRBD2 (6 bases). V dropped 0 bases and J dropped 5 bases, with 17 bases sitting between them. Germline V gene data show CDR1 as MGHRA and CDR2 as YSYEKL. The CDR3 covers 16 residues. The CDR3 bases are TGCGCCAGCAGCCAAGAACCGGGGGTTGTGGTTGACGAGCAGTACTTC. It translates to CASSQEPGVVVDEQYF.

This clonotype was picked up many times. V is TRBV5-6 and J is TRBJ2-1; the match to TRBD1 covers 7 bases. The CDR3 is made up of 14 amino acids. V gave up 1 base and J gave up 9 bases; unmatched junction bases: 7. Looked up from germline, CDR1 is SGHDT and CDR2 is YYEEEE. The CDR3 protein is CASSLRDSWGEQFF. In nucleotides, the CDR3 is TGTGCCAGCAGCTTGAGGGACAGCTGGGGTGAGCAGTTCTTC.

V is TRBV11-2 and J is TRBJ2-7; 7 bases line up with TRBD2. V dropped 1 base and J dropped 0; count of bases not matched to a gene: 6. This CDR3 has 16 amino acids. The germline CDR1 and CDR2 sequences are SGHAT and FQNNGV. CDR3 bases: TGTGCCAGCAGCTTAGCCCTCGCTAGCGGCTCCTACGAGCAGTACTTC. Protein product: CASSLALASGSYEQYF.

This clonotype has at least ten counts. This chain links TRBV29-1 with TRBJ2-1; TRBD2 matches 7 bases. After removal of 2 bases from V and 7 bases from J, the junction contained 2 bases not matched to a gene. Germline V CDR1 and CDR2: SQVTM, ANQGSEA. The CDR3 spans 12 residues. In DNA, the CDR3 is TGCAGCGTTGAATTCGGGGGGAATGAGCAGTTCTTC. It codes for CSVEFGGNEQFF.

This clonotype was counted many times. V gene TRBV29-1 combines with J gene TRBJ2-7; possible D gene TRBD1, 6 bases. V lost 0 bases and J 3 bases, leaving 15 bases between the germline ends. The CDR3 extends over 15 amino acids. The germline CDR1 and CDR2 sequences are SQVTM and ANQGSEA. This CDR3 reads CSVEDPGKGDYEQYF. The CDR3, as DNA: TGCAGCGTTGAAGACCCAGGGAAGGGGGACTACGAGCAGTACTTC.